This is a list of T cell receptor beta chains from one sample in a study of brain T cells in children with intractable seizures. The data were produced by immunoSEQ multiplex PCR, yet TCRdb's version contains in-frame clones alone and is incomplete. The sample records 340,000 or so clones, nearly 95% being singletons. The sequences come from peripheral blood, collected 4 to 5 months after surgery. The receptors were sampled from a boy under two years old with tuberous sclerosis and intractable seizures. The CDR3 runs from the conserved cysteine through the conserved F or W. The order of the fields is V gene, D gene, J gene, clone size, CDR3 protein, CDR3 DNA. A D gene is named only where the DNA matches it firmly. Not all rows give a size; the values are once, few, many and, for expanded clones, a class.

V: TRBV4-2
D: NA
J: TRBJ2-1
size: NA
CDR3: CASSQGTPNNEQFF
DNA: TGTGCCAGCAGCCAAGGGACGCCTAACAATGAGCAGTTCTTC

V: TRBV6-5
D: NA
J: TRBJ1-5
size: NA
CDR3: CASITGWGNQPQHF
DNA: TGTGCCAGCATAACAGGGTGGGGCAATCAGCCCCAGCATTTT

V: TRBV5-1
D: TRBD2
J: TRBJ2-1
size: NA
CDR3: CASSLGPGGPFNEQFF
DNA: TGCGCCAGCAGCTTGGGGCCGGGAGGGCCTTTCAATGAGCAGTTCTTC

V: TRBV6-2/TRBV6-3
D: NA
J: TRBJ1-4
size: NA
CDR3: CASSPAVGGRPTNEKLFF
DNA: TGTGCCAGCAGCCCAGCCGTAGGGGGGAGACCAACTAATGAAAAACTGTTTTTT

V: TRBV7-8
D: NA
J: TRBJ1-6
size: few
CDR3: CASSADSPLHF
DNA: TGTGCCAGCAGCGCAGATTCACCCCTCCACTTT

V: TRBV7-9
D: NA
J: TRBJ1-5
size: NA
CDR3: CASSLGGGGNQPQHF
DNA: TGTGCCAGCAGCTTAGGGGGAGGTGGCAATCAGCCCCAGCATTTT

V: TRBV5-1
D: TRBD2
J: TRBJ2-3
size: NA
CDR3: CASSLGLADDTQYF
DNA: TGCGCCAGCAGCTTAGGACTAGCAGACGATACGCAGTATTTT

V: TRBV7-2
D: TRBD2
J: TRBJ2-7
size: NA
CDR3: CASSLVGLAGGSSYEQYF
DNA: TGTGCCAGCAGCTTAGTAGGCCTAGCGGGGGGGAGCTCCTACGAGCAGTACTTC

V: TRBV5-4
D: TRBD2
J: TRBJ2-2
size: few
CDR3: CASSVPRGSTGELFF
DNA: TGTGCCAGCAGCGTTCCTCGCGGGAGCACCGGGGAGCTGTTTTTT

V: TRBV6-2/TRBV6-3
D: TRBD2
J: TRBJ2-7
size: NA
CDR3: CASSGAGLAGGTHEQYF
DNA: TGTGCCAGCAGTGGAGCAGGACTAGCGGGAGGCACCCACGAGCAGTACTTC

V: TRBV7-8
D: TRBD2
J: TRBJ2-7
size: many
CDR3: CASSLEREPYEQYF
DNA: TGTGCCAGCAGCTTAGAGCGGGAGCCTTACGAGCAGTACTTC

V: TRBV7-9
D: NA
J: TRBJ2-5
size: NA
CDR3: CASSDFRDNLQETQYF
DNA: TGTGCCAGCAGCGACTTTAGGGACAACTTGCAAGAGACCCAGTACTTC

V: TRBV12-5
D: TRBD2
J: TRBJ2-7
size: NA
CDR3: CASGLPLAGASYEQYF
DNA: TGTGCTAGTGGTTTGCCTCTAGCGGGAGCCTCCTACGAGCAGTACTTC